Below, 11 T cell receptor beta chains from the same sample are listed, as sequenced in a study of blood T cell repertoires in COVID-19. Clones were read by immunoSEQ multiplex PCR, and TCRdb kept only the in-frame ones, dropping some. The sample holds roughly 200,000 clones; roughly 83% are singletons and the top ten take about 6.7%. The source material was peripheral blood. The origin of the receptors is a woman in her thirties or forties with COVID-19, enrolled during active disease.

The gene calls are TRBV5-1 and TRBJ2-3, with TRBD2 matching over 11 bases. The V segment lost 4 bases and the J segment 2 bases; nucleotides outside the gene matches: 3. This CDR3 has 15 residues. Germline assignment: CDR1 SGHRS and CDR2 YFSETQ. The CDR3 spells CASSGGLADTDTQYF. CDR3 nucleotides: TGCGCCAGCAGCGGGGGACTAGCGGACACAGATACGCAGTATTTT.

V gene TRBV27 combines with J gene TRBJ2-1; possibly TRBD1 for D (7 bases). This CDR3 has 15 amino acids. Deletions cut 7 bases from V and 6 bases from J, with 19 bases between. Germline CDR1 and CDR2: MNHEY and SMNVEV (reference sequence). CDR3 protein: CASNGVRGRGNEQFF. The CDR3 DNA reads as TGTGCCAGCAATGGTGTAAGGGGGCGGGGCAATGAGCAGTTCTTC.

This chain links TRBV4-1 with TRBJ2-1, with TRBD2 matching 10 bases. There are 17 residues in the CDR3. CDR1 MGHRA and CDR2 YSYEKL come from the germline V gene. Trimming at V came to 0 bases and at J to 6 bases, leaving 8 bases not matched to a gene. This chain's CDR3 is CASSQDPSGGAGNEQFF. DNA for the CDR3: TGCGCCAGCAGCCAAGATCCCAGCGGGGGGGCCGGCAATGAGCAGTTCTTC.

The gene calls are TRBV11-2 and TRBJ1-1; D may be TRBD1 (6 bases). The CDR3 consists of 15 residues. CDR1 and CDR2 (germline): SGHAT, FQNNGV. The germline V and J ends were trimmed by 5 bases and 0 bases, with 13 bases remaining between them. Written as DNA, the CDR3 is TGTGCCAGCAGCCCAACTGGACAGCTGAACACTGAAGCTTTCTTT. Translated: CASSPTGQLNTEAFF.

The chain recombines TRBV11-3 with TRBJ2-7, with 8 bases lining up with TRBD2. Germline lookup yields CDR1 SGHNT and CDR2 YENEEA. The CDR3 length is 13 residues. Trimming removed 5 bases from V and 6 bases from J; junction bases left unmatched: 6. The CDR3 DNA is TGTGCCAGCAGCCTGACTAGCGTTGGCGAGCAGTACTTC. Its protein product is CASSLTSVGEQYF.

The rearrangement links TRBV12-3 or TRBV12-4 to TRBJ2-1; D possibly corresponds to TRBD1 (6 bases). The V end lost 7 bases, the J end lost 6 bases, and 13 bases lay between the germline ends. CDR3 length: 13 residues. As DNA, the CDR3 is TGTGCCAGCACCCTTGGGGGCGTCAATGAGCAGTTCTTC. This translates into CASTLGGVNEQFF.

The CDR3 coding sequence is TGCAGCGTCGGGCCCACCGGTAGCGGGAGCGGTTCCTACGAGCAGTACTTC. Residues: CSVGPTGSGSGSYEQYF. The chain carries TRBV29-1 and TRBJ2-7; 9 bases map to TRBD2. The germline CDR1 and CDR2 sequences are SQVTM and ANQGSEA. The CDR3 contains 17 residues. J was trimmed by 1 base and V by 6 bases; bases with no gene match: 16.

The chain employs TRBV2 and TRBJ2-1; 7 bases are shared with TRBD2. CDR1 and CDR2 from the germline V gene are SNHLY and FYNNEI. The CDR3 sequence is 14 residues long. The junction had 8 bases not matched to a gene; V was cut back by 5 bases and J by 7 bases. CDR3 region: CASSQSGNGNEQFF. The CDR3 nucleotides read TGTGCCAGCAGTCAGAGCGGGAATGGGAATGAGCAGTTCTTC.

The gene calls are TRBV19 and TRBJ2-6; 7 nucleotides agree with TRBD1. The V gene end was trimmed by 2 bases and the J gene end by 0 bases; junction bases not matched to a gene: 7. CDR1 is LNHDA and CDR2 is SQIVND in the germline V gene (reference sequence). This CDR3 is 18 amino acids long. CDR3 in amino acids: CASSIILGQSSGANVLTF. CDR3 nucleotides: TGTGCCAGTAGTATAATCCTGGGACAGTCCTCTGGGGCCAACGTCCTGACTTTC. Filled out from reference TRBV19 and TRBJ2-6, the complete variable domain reads DGGITQSPKYLFRKEGQNVTLSCEQNLNHDAMYWYRQDPGQGLRLIYYSQIVNDFQKGDIAEGYSVSREKKESFPLTVTSAQKNPTAFYLCASSIILGQSSGANVLTFGAGSRLTVL.

This clone was seen a handful of times. The chain is built from TRBV9 and TRBJ1-1; TRBD1 matches at 11 bases. CDR1 is SGDLS and CDR2 is YYNGEE in the germline V gene. The CDR3 extends over 16 amino acids. V was pared by 4 bases and J by 3 bases, with 8 bases of the junction left unmatched. In nucleotides, the CDR3 is TGTGCCAGCAGCCCAGGACAGGGGGCTTGGGACACTGAAGCTTTCTTT. This codes for CASSPGQGAWDTEAFF.

V usage is TRBV28 and J usage is TRBJ2-7; the match to TRBD2 covers 12 bases. The germline CDR1 and CDR2 sequences are MDHEN and SYDVKM. The J segment lost 3 bases and the V segment lost 8 bases, leaving 5 bases of the junction unmatched. The CDR3 is 14 amino acids. The CDR3 sequence: CASALAGGYYEQYF. The CDR3 DNA reads as TGTGCCAGCGCGCTAGCGGGAGGGTACTACGAGCAGTACTTC.